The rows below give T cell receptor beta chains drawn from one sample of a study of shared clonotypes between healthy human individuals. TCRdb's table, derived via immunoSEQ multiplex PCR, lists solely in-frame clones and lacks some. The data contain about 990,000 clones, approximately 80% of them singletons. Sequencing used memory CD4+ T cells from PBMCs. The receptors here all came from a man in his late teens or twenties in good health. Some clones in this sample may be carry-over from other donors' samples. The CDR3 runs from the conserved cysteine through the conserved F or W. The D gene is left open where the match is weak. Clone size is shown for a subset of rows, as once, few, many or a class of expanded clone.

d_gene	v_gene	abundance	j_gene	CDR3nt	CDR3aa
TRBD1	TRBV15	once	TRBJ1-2	TGTGCCACCAGCAGAGATCGGACAGGGGTCGATGGCTACACCTTC	CATSRDRTGVDGYTF
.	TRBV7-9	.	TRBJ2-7	TGTGCCGGCAGCCCCCTAGCAGGGCCATCCTACGAGCAGTACTTC	CAGSPLAGPSYEQYF
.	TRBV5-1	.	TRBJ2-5	TGCGCCAGCAGGGTCCACAGGGCGGAGACCCAGTACTTC	CASRVHRAETQYF
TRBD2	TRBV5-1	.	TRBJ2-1	TGCGCCAGCAGCTTGGGACTAGCGGGATTTCTGAATGAGCAGTTCTTC	CASSLGLAGFLNEQFF
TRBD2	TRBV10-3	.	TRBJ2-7	TGTGCCATTAGTAGCGGGAGAGCCTACGAGCAGTACTTC	CAISSGRAYEQYF
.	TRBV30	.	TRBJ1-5	TGTGCCTGGAGTCCAACGCGCGGCAATCAGCCCCAGCATTTT	CAWSPTRGNQPQHF
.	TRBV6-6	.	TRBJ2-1	TGTGCCAGCAGTTACGGGGCTAAAAATGAGCAGTTCTTC	CASSYGAKNEQFF
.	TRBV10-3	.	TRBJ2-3	TGTGCCATCAGTGAGAGCCCCGGCTTCGGGGGCGAAGGAGATACGCAGTATTTT	CAISESPGFGGEGDTQYF
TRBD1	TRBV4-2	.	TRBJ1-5	TGTGCCAGCAGCGGCAACGAAGGGGGCGGGCAGCCCCAGCATTTT	CASSGNEGGGQPQHF
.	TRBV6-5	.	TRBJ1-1	TGTGCCAGCACTAAAACTTTTACGGGGGGCACTGAAGCTTTCTTT	CASTKTFTGGTEAFF
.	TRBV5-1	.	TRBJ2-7	TGCGCCAGCAGCTTGTCCAGGGCGAACCACGAGCAGTACTTC	CASSLSRANHEQYF
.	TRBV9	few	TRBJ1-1	TGTGCCAGCAGCGTAGATCTGAACACTGAAGCTTTCTTT	CASSVDLNTEAFF
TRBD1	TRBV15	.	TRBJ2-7	TGTGCCACCAGCAGCCTCGGGACAGAATACGAGCAGTACTTC	CATSSLGTEYEQYF
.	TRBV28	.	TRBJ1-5	TGTGCCAGCAGTTTTGGGGGTCGGGCCCAGCATTTT	CASSFGGRAQHF
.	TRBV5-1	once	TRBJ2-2	TGCGCCAGCAGCTTGGCCGAGACAGTAGGGAACACCGGGGAGCTGTTTTTT	CASSLAETVGNTGELFF
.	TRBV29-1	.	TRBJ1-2	TGCAGCGTTGATCAACAGGACTATGGCTACACCTTC	CSVDQQDYGYTF
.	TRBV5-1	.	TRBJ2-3	TGCGCCAGCAGCCCTCGGGTAGCCCCAGATACGCAGTATTTT	CASSPRVAPDTQYF
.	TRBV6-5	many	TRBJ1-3	TGTGCCAGCAGTTACTCTTCCAGGGTTGGAAACACCATATATTTT	CASSYSSRVGNTIYF
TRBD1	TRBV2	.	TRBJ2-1	TGTGCCAGCAGTGAAGCGCGGACAGGGGGCATCGTGCAGTTCTTC	CASSEARTGGIVQFF
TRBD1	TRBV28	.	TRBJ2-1	TGTGCCAGCAGTCAACCACGTCCCGGACAGGATGAGCAGTTCTTC	CASSQPRPGQDEQFF
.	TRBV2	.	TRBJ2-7	TGTGCCAGCAGTCCGGCCAGGGCAGCTATCTACGAGCAGTACTTC	CASSPARAAIYEQYF
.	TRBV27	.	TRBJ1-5	TGTGCCAGCAGTTCAGGCCCCTCGTGGAATCAGCCCCAGCATTTT	CASSSGPSWNQPQHF
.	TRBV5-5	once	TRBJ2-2	TGTGCCAGCAGCCTGAGCGGTAGCACCGGGGAGCTGTTTTTT	CASSLSGSTGELFF
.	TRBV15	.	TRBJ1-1	TGTGCCACCAGCGGTCGGGTGGGTGAAGCTTTCTTT	CATSGRVGEAFF
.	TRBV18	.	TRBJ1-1	TGTGCCAGCTCACCGGGGCAGGGTGCAGCTTTCTTT	CASSPGQGAAFF
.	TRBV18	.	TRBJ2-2	TGTGCCAGCCGTTCACGTCCCACCGGGGAGCTGTTTTTT	CASRSRPTGELFF
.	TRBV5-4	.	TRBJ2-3	TGTGCCAGCAGTCGCTCAGGGAGGAGCACAGATACGCAGTATTTT	CASSRSGRSTDTQYF
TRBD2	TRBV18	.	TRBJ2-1	TGTGCCAGCTCAAATAAAGCGGGAGCTCATGAGCAGTTCTTC	CASSNKAGAHEQFF
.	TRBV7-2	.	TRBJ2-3	TGTGCCAGCAGCTTAGCTGGGCGAGACACAGATACGCAGTATTTT	CASSLAGRDTDTQYF
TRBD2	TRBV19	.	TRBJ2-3	TGTGCCAGTAGTATCAATCCGGGACTAGCAACAGATACGCAGTATTTT	CASSINPGLATDTQYF
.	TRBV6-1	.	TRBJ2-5	TGTGCCAGCAGTGAAGCCGGCTCCCGGGAGACCCAGTACTTC	CASSEAGSRETQYF
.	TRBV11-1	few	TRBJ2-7	TGTGCCAGCAGCGTGGGGGCGGGGATATACTACGAGCAGTACTTC	CASSVGAGIYYEQYF
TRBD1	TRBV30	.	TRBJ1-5	TGTGCCTGGAGTGTAAAAACAGGGGGCATCAATCAGCCCCAGCATTTT	CAWSVKTGGINQPQHF
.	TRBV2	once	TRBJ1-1	TGTGCCAGCAGGGCAGGGGCTCCCTCCGAAGCTTTCTTT	CASRAGAPSEAFF
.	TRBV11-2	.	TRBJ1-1	TGTGCCAGCAGCTTAGATGCAGCGGGGACTGAAGCTTTCTTT	CASSLDAAGTEAFF
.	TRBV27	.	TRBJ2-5	TGTGCCAGCAGTCGCCTAACCGACAGCCAAGAGACCCAGTACTTC	CASSRLTDSQETQYF
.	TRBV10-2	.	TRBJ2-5	TGCGCCAGCAGCGCAACCTTAGCTGCAGAGACCCAGTACTTC	CASSATLAAETQYF
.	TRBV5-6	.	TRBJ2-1	TGTGCCAGCAGCTTCTTACGGGACCAGTTCTTC	CASSFLRDQFF
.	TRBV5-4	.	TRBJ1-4	TGTGCCAGCAGTCTGGGTGGGGTGCGGTCTGAAAAACTGTTTTTT	CASSLGGVRSEKLFF
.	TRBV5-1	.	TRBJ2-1	TGCGCCAGCAGCTTGTTGCCGTCGGCAGGGGACAATGAGCAGTTCTTC	CASSLLPSAGDNEQFF
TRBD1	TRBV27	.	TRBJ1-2	TGTGCCAGCAGTCCTCGGGACAGGGCCCTCTATGGCTACACCTTC	CASSPRDRALYGYTF
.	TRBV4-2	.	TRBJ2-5	TGTGCCAGCAGGGTGAAGGGACACTCAGAGGGGGAGACCCAGTACTTC	CASRVKGHSEGETQYF
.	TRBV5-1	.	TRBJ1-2	TGCGCCAGCAGCATGGACAGCACGTATGGCTACACCTTC	CASSMDSTYGYTF
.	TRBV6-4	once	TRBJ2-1	TGTGCCAGCAGTGACTCAGGGATCCATGAGCAGTTCTTC	CASSDSGIHEQFF
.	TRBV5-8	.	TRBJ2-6	TGTGCCAGCAGCTTGTACGCAGGAGGGGCCAACGTCCTGACTTTC	CASSLYAGGANVLTF